A single T cell receptor (beta chain) is shown here with its context. Its specificity is unknown. This sample stems from a study of lymphopenia after photon versus proton radiotherapy. Overall study results and limits: Post-nadir TCR diversity decline inversely tracked overall survival among those who died.

This CDR3 is built from 13 residues. CDR1 and CDR2 from the germline V gene are LNHDA and SQIVND (reference sequence). V gave up 5 bases and J gave up 1 base; unmatched junction bases: 1. Assay used: immunoSEQ multiplex PCR; TCRdb lists only in-frame clones, some missing. The sample yields 50,000 to 60,000 clones, more than 85% seen once. This chain connects TRBV19 to TRBJ2-7; the match to TRBD1 covers 8 bases. This receptor was taken from a woman between 40 and 50 years old with cholangiocarcinoma. Sequenced here: peripheral blood, sampled from a patient treated with photon-based radiotherapy. CDR3 amino acids: CASSGDRSYEQYF. The CDR3 DNA reads TGTGCCAGTAGTGGGGACAGGTCCTACGAGCAGTACTTC.